This TCR beta chain was sequenced in a study of T cell responses to AZD1222 COVID-19 vaccine. In the study overall: Pooling covered second doses at about 4 or about 12 weeks. Findings of the study overall: Repertoires were obtained solely post-peak T cell response. A mostly white British donor set with more females was recruited, and clonal diversity was possibly underestimated.

Concerning this clone itself: Its antigen is unknown.

Method: immunoSEQ multiplex PCR; TCRdb's copy keeps in-frame clones and lacks some. The sample carries some 83,000 clones, 80% to 90% recorded once. Germline V lookup: CDR1 KGHSH, CDR2 LQKENI. Trimming took 3 bases from V and 6 from J, leaving 11 bases between them. This CDR3 is built from 13 residues. The sample consisted of peripheral blood, taken on day 0 of AZD1222 vaccination. This receptor was taken from an adult in good health. The V call is TRBV18, the J call TRBJ1-1, with D hard to call. The CDR3 coding sequence is TGTGCCAGCTCACCCGTCCGGGGAGCTGAAGCTTTCTTT. Its protein product is CASSPVRGAEAFF.